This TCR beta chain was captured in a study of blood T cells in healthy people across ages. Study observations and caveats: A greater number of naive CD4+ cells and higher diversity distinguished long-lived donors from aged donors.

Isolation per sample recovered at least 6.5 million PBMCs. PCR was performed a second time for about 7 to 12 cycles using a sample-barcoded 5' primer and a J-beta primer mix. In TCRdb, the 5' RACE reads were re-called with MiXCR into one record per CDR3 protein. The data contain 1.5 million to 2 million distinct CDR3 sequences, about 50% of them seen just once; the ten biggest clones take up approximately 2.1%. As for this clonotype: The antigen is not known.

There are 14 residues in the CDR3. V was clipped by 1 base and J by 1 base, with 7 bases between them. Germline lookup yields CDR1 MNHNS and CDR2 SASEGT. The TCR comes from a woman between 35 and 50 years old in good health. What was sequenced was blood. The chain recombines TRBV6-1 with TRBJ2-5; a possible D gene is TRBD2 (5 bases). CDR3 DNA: TGTGCCAGCAGTGAAGTGGGGAGCCAAGAGACCCAGTACTTC. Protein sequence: CASSEVGSQETQYF.